The entry below gives a single TCR beta chain sequence along with its context. The target antigen is unknown. These data belong to a study of T cell responses to AZD1222 COVID-19 vaccine. Losses at the gene ends were 5 bases for V and 0 bases for J; bases not matched to a gene: 4. CDR3 length equals 14 residues. CDR1 and CDR2 from the germline V gene are GTSNPN and SVGIG (reference sequence). Study findings and constraints: White British donors predominated, females outnumbered males, and clonal diversity was possibly underestimated.

The data were produced by immunoSEQ multiplex PCR, yet TCRdb's version contains in-frame clones alone and is incomplete. The table records 130,000 or so clones, over 90% of them present only once. The source material was peripheral blood, sampled on day 0 of AZD1222 vaccination. The rearrangement links TRBV30 to TRBJ1-3; the match to TRBD1 covers 7 bases. The source is an adult in good health. This CDR3 is CAWEGQLSGNTIYF. Written as DNA, the CDR3 is TGTGCCTGGGAGGGACAGCTCTCTGGAAACACCATATATTTT.